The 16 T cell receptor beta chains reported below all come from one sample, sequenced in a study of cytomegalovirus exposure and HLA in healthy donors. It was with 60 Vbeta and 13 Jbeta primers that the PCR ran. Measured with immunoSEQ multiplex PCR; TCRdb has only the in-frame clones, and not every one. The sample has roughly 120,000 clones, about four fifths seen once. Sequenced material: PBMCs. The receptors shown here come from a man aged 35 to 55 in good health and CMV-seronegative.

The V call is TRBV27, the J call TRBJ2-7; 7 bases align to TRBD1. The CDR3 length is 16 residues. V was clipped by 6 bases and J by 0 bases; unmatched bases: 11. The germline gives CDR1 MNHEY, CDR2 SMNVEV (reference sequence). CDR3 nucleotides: TGTGCCAGCAGACCCATAACAGGGGATAGCTCCTACGAGCAGTACTTC. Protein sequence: CASRPITGDSSYEQYF.

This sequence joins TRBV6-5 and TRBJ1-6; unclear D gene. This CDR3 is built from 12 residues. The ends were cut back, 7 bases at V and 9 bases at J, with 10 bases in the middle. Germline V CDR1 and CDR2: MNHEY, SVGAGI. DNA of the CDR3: TGTGCCAGCAAGAGGTCTGGTTCACCCCTCCACTTT. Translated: CASKRSGSPLHF.

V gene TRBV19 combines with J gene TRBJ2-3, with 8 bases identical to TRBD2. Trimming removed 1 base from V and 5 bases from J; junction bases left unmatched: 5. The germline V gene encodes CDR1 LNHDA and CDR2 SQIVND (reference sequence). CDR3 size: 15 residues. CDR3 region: CASSIAGGPRDTQYF. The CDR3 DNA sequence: TGTGCCAGTAGTATAGCGGGGGGGCCTAGAGATACGCAGTATTTT.

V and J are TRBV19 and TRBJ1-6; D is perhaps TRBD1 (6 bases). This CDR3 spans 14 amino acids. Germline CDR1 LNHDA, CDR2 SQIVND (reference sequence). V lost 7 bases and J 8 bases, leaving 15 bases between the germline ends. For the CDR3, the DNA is TGTGCCAGTACCCCGGACAGAAGAGATTCACCCCTCCACTTT. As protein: CASTPDRRDSPLHF. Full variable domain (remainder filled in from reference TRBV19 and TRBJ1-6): DGGITQSPKYLFRKEGQNVTLSCEQNLNHDAMYWYRQDPGQGLRLIYYSQIVNDFQKGDIAEGYSVSREKKESFPLTVTSAQKNPTAFYLCASTPDRRDSPLHFGNGTRLTVT.

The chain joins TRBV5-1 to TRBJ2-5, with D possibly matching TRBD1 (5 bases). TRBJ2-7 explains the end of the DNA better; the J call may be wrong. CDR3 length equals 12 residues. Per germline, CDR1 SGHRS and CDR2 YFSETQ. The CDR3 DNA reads TGCGCCAGCAGCTCCAGACAGTACGAGCAGTACTTC. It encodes CASSSRQYEQYF.

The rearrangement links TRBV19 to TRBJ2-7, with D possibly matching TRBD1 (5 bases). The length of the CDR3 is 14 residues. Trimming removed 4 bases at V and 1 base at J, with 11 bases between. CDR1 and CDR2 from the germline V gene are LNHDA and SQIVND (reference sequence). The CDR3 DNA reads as TGTGCCAGTAGTAGTACAGGTCCTTCCTACGAGCAGTACTTC. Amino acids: CASSSTGPSYEQYF.

The CDR3 region is CASGFAGTGSYEQYF. The CDR3 DNA is TGTGCTAGTGGTTTCGCCGGGACAGGGAGTTACGAGCAGTACTTC. The V and J genes are TRBV12-5 and TRBJ2-7; 9 nucleotides match TRBD1. From germline, CDR1 is LGHNT and CDR2 FRNRAP. The CDR3 is made up of 15 amino acids. V gave up 3 bases and J gave up 4 bases; unmatched junction bases: 7.

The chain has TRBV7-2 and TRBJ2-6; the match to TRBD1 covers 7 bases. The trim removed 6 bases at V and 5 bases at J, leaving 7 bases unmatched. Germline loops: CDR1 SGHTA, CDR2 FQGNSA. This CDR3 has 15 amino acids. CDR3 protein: CASRKTGARANVLTF. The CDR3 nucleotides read TGTGCCAGCAGAAAAACAGGGGCAAGGGCCAACGTCCTGACTTTC.

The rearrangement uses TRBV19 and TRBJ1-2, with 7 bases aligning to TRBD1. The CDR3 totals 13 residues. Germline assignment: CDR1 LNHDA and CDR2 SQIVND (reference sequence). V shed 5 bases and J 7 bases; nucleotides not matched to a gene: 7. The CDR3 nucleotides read TGTGCCAGTAGTCCGGGACAGATGCCTGGCTACACCTTC. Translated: CASSPGQMPGYTF.

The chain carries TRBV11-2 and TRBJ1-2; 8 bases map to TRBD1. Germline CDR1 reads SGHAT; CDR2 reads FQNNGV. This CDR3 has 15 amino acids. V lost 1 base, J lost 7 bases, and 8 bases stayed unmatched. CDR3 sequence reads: CASSLVGQGPFGYTF. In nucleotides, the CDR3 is TGTGCCAGCAGCTTAGTTGGACAGGGCCCCTTTGGCTACACCTTC.

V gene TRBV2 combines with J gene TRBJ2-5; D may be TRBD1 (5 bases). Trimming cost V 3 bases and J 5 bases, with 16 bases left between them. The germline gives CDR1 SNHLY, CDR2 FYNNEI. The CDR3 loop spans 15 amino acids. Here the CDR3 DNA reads TGTGCCAGCAGTGATCTCGGCGGATCAGGGGAGACCCAGTACTTC. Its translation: CASSDLGGSGETQYF.

This chain's CDR3 is CSVEQDGTDTQYF. The DNA for the CDR3 is TGCAGCGTTGAACAGGATGGCACAGATACGCAGTATTTT. The rearrangement links TRBV29-1 to TRBJ2-3; D not certain. The germline V gene encodes CDR1 SQVTM and CDR2 ANQGSEA. The CDR3 spans 13 residues. Deletions cut 2 bases from V and 1 base from J, with 7 bases between.

The CDR3 here is CASSLVSRNTGELFF. The CDR3 coding sequence is TGTGCCAGCAGCTTAGTTTCCAGGAACACCGGGGAGCTGTTTTTT. The rearrangement uses TRBV7-2 and TRBJ2-2; D unresolved. Germline CDR1 SGHTA, CDR2 FQGNSA. This CDR3 has 15 residues. V was clipped by 1 base and J by 1 base, with 7 bases between them.

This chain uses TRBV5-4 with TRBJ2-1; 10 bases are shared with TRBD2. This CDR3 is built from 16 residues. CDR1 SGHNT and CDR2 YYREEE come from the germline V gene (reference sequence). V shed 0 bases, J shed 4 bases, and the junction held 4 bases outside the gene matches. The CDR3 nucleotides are TGTGCCAGCAGCTTGGATAGCGGGGGGCTATACAATGAGCAGTTCTTC. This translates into CASSLDSGGLYNEQFF. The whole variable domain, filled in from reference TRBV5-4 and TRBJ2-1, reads ETGVTQSPTHLIKTRGQQVTLRCSSQSGHNTVSWYQQALGQGPQFIFQYYREEENGRGNFPPRFSGLQFPNYSSELNVNALELDDSALYLCASSLDSGGLYNEQFFGPGTRLTVL.

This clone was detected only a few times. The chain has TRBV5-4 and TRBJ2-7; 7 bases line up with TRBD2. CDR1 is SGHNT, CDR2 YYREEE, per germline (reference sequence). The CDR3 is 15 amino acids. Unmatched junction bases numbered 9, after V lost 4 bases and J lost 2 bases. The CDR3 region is CASSPDSGGAYEQYF. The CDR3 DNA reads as TGTGCCAGCAGCCCGGACTCGGGGGGAGCCTACGAGCAGTACTTC.

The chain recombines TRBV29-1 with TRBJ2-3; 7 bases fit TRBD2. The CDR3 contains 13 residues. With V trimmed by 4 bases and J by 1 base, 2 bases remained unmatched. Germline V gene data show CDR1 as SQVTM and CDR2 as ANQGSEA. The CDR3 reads CSVGGGGTDTQYF. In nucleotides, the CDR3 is TGCAGCGTTGGTGGGGGGGGCACAGATACGCAGTATTTT.